This T cell receptor beta chain stems from a study of spatial heterogeneity in lung cancer. Trimming removed 0 bases from V and 4 bases from J; junction bases left unmatched: 6. The CDR3 loop spans 16 amino acids. The germline gives CDR1 SGDLS, CDR2 YYNGEE. This clonotype was recorded at least ten times. TCRdb reanalysed the 5' RACE reads using MiXCR and keeps one entry per CDR3 protein. The table has more than 20,000 distinct CDR3 sequences, about 4.5% seen once. Time point: sample taken at primary tumor resection. The study sequenced unsorted whole RNA from tumor, nontumor lung or frozen PBMC. The sequence came from a male donor with early-stage non-small cell lung cancer. This chain links TRBV9 with TRBJ2-3, with 9 bases matching TRBD2. Material: PBMCs, obtained at surgery. The DNA of the CDR3 is TGTGCCAGCAGCGTAGCGGGTAGCGGGGGTTCAGATACGCAGTATTTT. Protein: CASSVAGSGGSDTQYF.